A single count supports the clone carrying this T cell receptor beta chain. Patients at the Seattle site were enrolled during active infection and followed longitudinally. These data belong to a study of blood T cell repertoires in COVID-19. Study summary: Nucleic acid was either cDNA or gDNA, and it came from T cells, B-cell-depleted T cells, or PBMCs.

In the source study's methods: From reference gene primer amplification, estimates of nucleated cell counts were derived. Here immunoSEQ multiplex PCR was the method, and the copy in TCRdb shows in-frame clones only, minus some. V and J calls and clone size follow that table, whereas D and trimming were derived from the DNA. The data show 150,000 to 180,000 clones, with over 75% seen just once and over 0.55% held by the top ten. Germline CDR1 and CDR2: SGHAT and FQNNGV. V dropped 4 bases and J dropped 0 bases, with 10 bases sitting between them. The CDR3 spans 15 residues. The receptor was derived from a man between 60 and 70 years old with COVID-19, enrolled during active disease. The sample consisted of peripheral blood. The chain carries TRBV11-2 and TRBJ2-4; D is possibly TRBD1 (5 bases). DNA for the CDR3: TGTGCCAGCAGCTCGACAGAACTAGCCAAAAACATTCAGTACTTC. Its translation: CASSSTELAKNIQYF.